This TCR beta chain was recorded in a study of T cell repertoires in cytomegalovirus infection. Across the study: Public TCR beta signatures were indicative of both CMV infection and a matching HLA type.

MiXCR, applied by TCRdb to the reads, yields one record per CDR3 protein. The profile shows roughly 320,000 distinct CDR3 sequences, 9.5% of them singletons. V was shortened by 6 bases and J by 3 bases, with 15 bases between the two germline ends. Germline lookup yields CDR1 MNHNS and CDR2 SASEGT. This CDR3 has 15 residues. In the case of this clonotype: Its antigen is not identified.

Notes on the study in general: HLA-C-restricted CMV-specific TCR beta clonotypes prevailed in the ex vivo response. The cumulative frequency of public TCR beta families distinguished individuals who carried CMV together with the relevant HLA.

The sample was PBMCs. The gene calls are TRBV6-1 and TRBJ2-1; D is unresolved. The clonotype originates from a human donor in good health (CMV status not recorded). Some clones in this sample may be carry-over from other donors' samples. The CDR3 DNA follows: TGTGCCAGCAGCCCTCTATCGGTTAACTACAATGAGCAGTTCTTC. Protein: CASSPLSVNYNEQFF.